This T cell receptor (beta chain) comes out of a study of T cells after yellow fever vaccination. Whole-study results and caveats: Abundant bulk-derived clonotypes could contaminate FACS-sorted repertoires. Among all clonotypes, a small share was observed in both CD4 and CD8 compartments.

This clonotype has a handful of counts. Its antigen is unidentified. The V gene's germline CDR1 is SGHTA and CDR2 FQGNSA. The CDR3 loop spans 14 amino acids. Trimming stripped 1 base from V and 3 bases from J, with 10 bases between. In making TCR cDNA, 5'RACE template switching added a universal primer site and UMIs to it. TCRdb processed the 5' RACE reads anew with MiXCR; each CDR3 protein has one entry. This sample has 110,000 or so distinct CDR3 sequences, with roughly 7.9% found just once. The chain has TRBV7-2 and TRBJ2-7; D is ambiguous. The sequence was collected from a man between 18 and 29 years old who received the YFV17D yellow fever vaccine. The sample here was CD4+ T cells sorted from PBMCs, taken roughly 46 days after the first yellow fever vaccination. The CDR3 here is CASSLGVSGYEQYF. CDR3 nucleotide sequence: TGTGCCAGCAGCTTAGGTGTTTCGGGCTACGAGCAGTACTTC.